This TCR beta chain was documented in a study of T cell responses to AZD1222 COVID-19 vaccine (dated by TCRdb to the early 2020s). For context, the study as a whole: Because spike-specific TCR depth and breadth did not differ between the two schedules, AZD1222 recipients who got a second dose at roughly 4 weeks were pooled with those who got a second dose at roughly 12 weeks. A total of 233 trial participants underwent TCR sequencing, of whom under 220 had received two doses of AZD1222 and around 25 had received two doses of the MenACWY control vaccine. Trial participants were enrolled by age into subgroups of 18-55, 56-69 and 70-plus years, and around 140, 26 and 57 TCR-sequenced participants, respectively, were included in these subgroups. Here is what the overall study found, with its caveats: Because no day 14 peak-response samples were available, the repertoires could be characterized only after the peak T cell response. Participants were mostly white British and included more females than males, and it was suggested by the authors that clonal diversity may have been underestimated. In the small 56-69-year group, the increase in depth fell short of significance, most likely because of low power. Only five or six AZD1222 recipients were SARS-CoV-2 seropositive at baseline, limiting conclusions about previously exposed vaccinees. The vaccine-associated CD4 TCRs covered the entire spike protein, and the dominant responses fell in regions 160-218 and 743-854. Reportedly, almost half of the unique spike-specific TCRs recognized epitopes lying outside the regions that are mutated in the B.1.351 and B.1.1.7 variants. After two AZD1222 doses, both the breadth and the depth of spike-specific TCRs were significantly higher than at day 0 and than in MenACWY recipients.

Taken with the paper, the label for time point translates to: baseline before first vaccination. The vaccinee samples were drawn from two UK trials, COV001 and COV002, one of which was a single-blind randomized controlled phase 2/3 trial testing AZD1222 (ChAdOx1 nCoV-19) in healthy adults. For TCRbeta chain sequencing, PBMC samples were collected from trial participants at day 0 and at day 28 after the second dose. According to the germline V gene, CDR1 reads SGDLS and CDR2 reads YYNGEE. V loses 0 bases, J loses 3 bases, and the germline ends lie 10 bases apart. The CDR3 measures 15 amino acids from cysteine to phenylalanine. This entry keeps only the CDR3 DNA: 45 bases, framed from base 1. As regards this clone: Its antigen specificity is not known. No base quality information exists; no much larger clone differs at one position.

The CDR3 regions of human TCRbeta chains were analyzed by immunosequencing. The paper's data handling went like this. TCRs in the repertoires were matched against a reference library of SARS-CoV-2-specific TCRs that had been generated with the MIRA antigen-specificity platform. Breadth was defined as the fraction of unique TCRs that were SARS-CoV-2-associated. Depth was defined as the fraction of total T cells that were SARS-CoV-2-associated. Each spike-specific TCR was assigned to its reactive spike region and to a CD4 or CD8 class using the MIRA data. Log10-transformed breadth and depth values were compared by one-way ANOVA with Sidak's multiple comparisons tests. TCRdb carries this immuneACCESS record with in-frame sequences only. Its versions omit some clonotypes, under half of them owing to an unresolved V gene in the studies checked, with the rest unexplained. V, J and clone size are taken as reported in that table, and D and trimming were inferred from the DNA itself. The sample contains roughly 99,000 clones, 70% to 90% of them found a single time. Together, the top ten hold approximately 7% of the sample.

The chain is assembled from TRBV9 and TRBJ1-5; TRBD1 is perhaps the D gene, given 5 matching bases. The receptor's source is an adult in good health. The material sequenced was peripheral blood, taken on day 0 of AZD1222 vaccination. The CDR3 here reads CASSVEGRFNQPQHF. The nucleotides read TGTGCCAGCAGCGTAGAGGGACGGTTCAATCAGCCCCAGCATTTT.